This T cell receptor (beta chain) was identified in a study of shared clonotypes between healthy human individuals. Regarding this clone: The target antigen is unknown.

Sequenced by immunoSEQ multiplex PCR; TCRdb stores in-frame clones only, minus some. The table has almost 750,000 clones, around 77% seen once; the top ten hold around 1.7%. The healthy adult donors were HIV-negative and reported no recent acute infections or vaccinations. Trimming left V 0 bases short and J 7 bases short, with 11 bases between. The CDR3 has 14 amino acids. CDR1 and CDR2 (germline): SGHRS, YFSETQ. Study-wide findings and caveats: Larger estimated richness was generally recorded for naive subsets relative to memory subsets.

Sequencing input: memory CD4+ T cells sorted from blood. This sample's subset: CD45RA-negative fraction. This sequence joins TRBV5-1 and TRBJ2-1; D gene uncertain. This sequence was found in a woman in her 30s in good health. CDR3 sequence: CASSLGTDGNEQFF. Written as DNA, the CDR3 is TGCGCCAGCAGCTTGGGGACGGACGGTAATGAGCAGTTCTTC.